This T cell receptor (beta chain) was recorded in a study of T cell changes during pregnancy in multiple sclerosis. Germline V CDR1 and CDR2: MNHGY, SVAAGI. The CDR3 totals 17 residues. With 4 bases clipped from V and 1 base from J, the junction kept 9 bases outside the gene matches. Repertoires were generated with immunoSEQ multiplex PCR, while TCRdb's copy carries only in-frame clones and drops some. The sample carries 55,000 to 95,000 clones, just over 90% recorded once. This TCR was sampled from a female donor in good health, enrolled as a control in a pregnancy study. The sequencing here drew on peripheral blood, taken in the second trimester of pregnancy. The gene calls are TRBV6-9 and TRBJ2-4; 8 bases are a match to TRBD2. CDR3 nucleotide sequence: TGTGCCAGCAGTTCTCTCGGGGGGGCCGCGGCCAAAAACATTCAGTACTTC. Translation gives CASSSLGGAAAKNIQYF.